This T cell receptor beta chain was identified during a study of identical twins (dated by TCRdb to the mid-2010s). For the study in its entirety: TCR alpha and beta repertoires from monozygotic twins, unrelated adults of various ages and cord blood were deep-sequenced to test whether fetal clonotypes persist. To rule out contamination, replicate twin experiments were performed at different times with different library preparation protocols.

The library was obtained by 5' RACE. The reads were generated on an Illumina HiSeq 2000. A universal primer binding site was added through template switching, and the final cDNA carried a unique molecular identifier so that TCR cDNA molecules could be counted accurately. First-strand cDNA for TCR alpha and beta chains was synthesized from specific primers in the conserved constant-segment region. To control for contamination, every cDNA library was double barcoded, receiving both a SMART-Mk sample barcode and Illumina barcodes. TruSeq adapter sequences along with Illumina sample barcodes were introduced in two successive PCR steps. The Illumina HiSeq platform was used with custom primers to sequence TCR alpha and beta cDNA libraries. On the authors' methods: Raw reads were processed with MiGEC to extract unique molecular identifiers, and MiXCR was used to determine CDR3 positions. For each individual, recombination models were inferred using an EM algorithm with the repgenHMM and IGoR tools. Shared clonotypes were analyzed with the tcR package in R, and sharing was normalized by the product of cloneset sizes. Out-of-frame nonproductive sequences were analyzed to study raw recombination free of thymic and clonal selection effects. In-frame beta chains were kept once TCRdb had trimmed the public reads at Q25 with fastp and called clones with MiXCR. CDR3 protein duplicates are merged, each entry listing the most common genes and DNA. It is TCRdb's table, rather than the study itself, that gives the V and J calls and clone size. The table for this sample lists approximately 500,000 distinct CDR3 sequences; roughly 24% of them were counted only once. The ten largest clones capture roughly 3% of the sample.

Study-wide findings and limitations: Compared with coincidental sharing between unrelated individuals, an excess of low generation-probability sequences was observed among out-of-frame TCR alpha sequences shared between twins. The excess sharing between twins in beta out-of-frame sequences was weaker because fewer shared sequences reduced the signal-to-noise ratio. In monozygotic twins, out-of-frame TCR alpha sharing was systematically underestimated by recombination models, although the models agreed with sharing between unrelated individuals. Conclusions relied on cross-sectional statistical analysis, since the same donors could not be followed over many years. Invariant T cells such as MAIT and iNKT could partly confound zero-insertion analyses, though diverse VJ usage argued against this for most clonotypes. Fewer insertions were carried by abundant cord blood beta clonotypes; a weaker similar trend was observed in young adult naive repertoires, while no such trend was observed in memory repertoires.

This clonotype was counted between two and nine times. There is no known antigen for this receptor. Base quality data are lacking; no much larger clone is found one base away. Only healthy Caucasian donors were included. Three pairs of female monozygotic twins, all aged about 18 to 30 years, made up the twin cohort. CD4+ and CD8+ T cell populations were isolated with positive isolation kits from Invitrogen. The junction shows trimming of 6 bases on V and 7 bases on J, plus 13 bases between the germline ends. Including the terminal cysteine and phenylalanine, the CDR3 comprises 12 residues. The entry retains the CDR3 DNA only, 36 bases that are in frame from base 1. From the germline V gene, CDR1 is SQVTM and CDR2 is ANQGSEA. These data also featured in a second study, about T cells expressing NK-cell markers. As the second paper documents: TCR beta-chain repertoires were profiled in sorted CD3+CD56+NKG2C+, CD3+CD56+NKG2C- and CD3+CD56-NKG2C+ T-cell subsets from several donors. Of the eight sequenced donors, seven were found to be HCMV-seropositive and one was found to be HCMV-seronegative. In several experiments an anti-gammadeltaTCR antibody was added to restrict sorting to alphabetaTCR-expressing T cells. In roughly 6 donors, the dominant CD3+CD56+NKG2C+ clonotypes were among the top 10 CD8+ clonotypes and accounted for about 1.0-7.0% of CD8+ T cells. Those dominant clonotypes were again the most abundant among CD3+CD56-NKG2C+ cells in a few donors, at about 25-60.1%. Whether the expanded NKG2C-expressing T cell clones were specific for HCMV antigens was left unclear. The eight sequenced donors were randomly selected healthy volunteers, three men and five women. HCMV serostatus was determined by detecting HCMV-specific IgG in serum with a commercial ELISA kit. MIGEC handled demultiplexing of the reads and grouping by UMI, while MiTCR was used to assemble and quantify clonotypes. To remove erroneous sequences, TCR cDNA sequences were retained only when supported by two or more reads. Downstream repertoire analysis used the tcR package, and clonotypes were matched across fractions by CDR3 nucleotide sequence plus V segment. VDJmatch was used to annotate antigen specificity against VDJdb, with one amino acid substitution allowed in CDR3.

Specimen: CD4+ T cells sorted from blood. The chain uses TRBV29-1 and TRBJ2-1; the D segment may tentatively be TRBD1 or TRBD2, each giving 5 matched bases. The sequence came from a woman aged 18-29 years in good health. At the DNA level, the sequence is TGCAGCGTAAGTCGAGGGGAGAATGAGCAGTTCTTC. Translated, it gives CSVSRGENEQFF.